The 13 T cell receptor beta chains below come from one sample, sequenced in a study of CXCR3-negative and CXCR3-positive naive CD8 T cells. Overall study findings and caveats: More hydrophobic TRB CDR3s occurred in CXCR3-positive than in CXCR3-negative naive cells.

Their antigens are not known. UMI-labeled 5' RACE yielded the TRB cDNA libraries. No DNA is given; TCRdb re-called the 5' RACE reads and lists each CDR3 protein once. The listing contains over 95,000 distinct CDR3 sequences. The specimen sequenced was naive CXCR3+ CD8+ T cells from blood. Stated subset: CD45RO-CCR7+CD27+CD95- naive CD8+ T cells expressing CXCR3 (TNR3+). Source of these receptors: a human donor in good health. Some clones in this sample may be carry-over from other donors' samples.

The rearrangement links TRBV21-1 to TRBJ2-5. TRBV21-1 is marked as a pseudogene. CDR3 length: 15 amino acids. CDR3 residues: CASSLRRTRWETQYF.

V is TRBV4-1 and J is TRBJ2-7; TCRdb lists TRBD1, though no DNA is available to test this call. The CDR3 covers 18 residues. Germline loops: CDR1 MGHRA, CDR2 YSYEKL. The CDR3 loop is CASSQDRGLNRISYEQYF.

The chain is built from TRBV5-5 and TRBJ2-7; the D gene TCRdb calls, TRBD1, cannot be checked with no DNA. This CDR3 is built from 13 residues. Germline lookup yields CDR1 SGHKS and CDR2 YYEKEE (reference sequence). The CDR3 protein is CASSHDRPYEQYF.

The gene calls are TRBV7-9 and TRBJ2-1; TCRdb outputs TRBD1, but without DNA this stays unchecked. The CDR3 totals 16 residues. The germline V gene encodes CDR1 SEHNR and CDR2 FQNEAQ (reference sequence). CDR3: CASSLPGTGFHNEQFF. Supplemented by reference TRBV7-9 and TRBJ2-1, the full variable domain reads DTGVSQNPRHKITKRGQNVTFRCDPISEHNRLYWYRQTLGQGPEFLTYFQNEAQLEKSRLLSDRFSAERPKGSFSTLEIQRTEQGDSAMYLCASSLPGTGFHNEQFFGPGTRLTVL.

The J gene is TRBJ2-4, the V gene TRBV7-8; TCRdb's D gene call, TRBD2, goes unchecked for lack of DNA. The length of the CDR3 is 21 residues. Germline-derived CDR1 and CDR2 are SGHVS and FQNEAQ. The CDR3 protein is CASSQYSQGPLLTVGKNIQYF.

The chain uses TRBV12-3 or TRBV12-4 and TRBJ2-1; TCRdb names TRBD1, which stays unverified in the absence of DNA. The CDR3 has 15 residues. This chain's CDR3 is CASSLPGNLIGEQFF.

This rearrangement joins TRBV20-1 to TRBJ1-1; TCRdb lists TRBD1, though no DNA is available to test this call. Per the germline V gene, CDR1 is DFQATT and CDR2 is SNEGSKA (reference sequence). CDR3 length equals 14 residues. CDR3 protein: CSARNREPSTEAFF.

The rearrangement joins TRBV13 to TRBJ2-5; TCRdb's D call of TRBD1 is untestable without DNA. The V gene's germline CDR1 is PRHDT and CDR2 FYEKMQ (reference sequence). The CDR3 is made up of 15 amino acids. This CDR3 reads CASSTRQGAQETQYF.

J is TRBJ2-1 and V is TRBV15; TCRdb calls TRBD2, which cannot be checked without DNA. This CDR3 has 17 amino acids. CDR1 is LNHNV and CDR2 is YYDKDF in the germline V gene (reference sequence). The CDR3 region is CATSRASRTSGPNEQFF.

The chain couples TRBV4-3 to TRBJ2-1; TCRdb selects TRBD1, and the lack of DNA leaves this call unchecked. This CDR3 has 16 residues. CDR1 is LGHNA, CDR2 YSLEER, per germline. The CDR3 loop reads CASSQDAGQGGHEQFF.

V and J are TRBV4-1 and TRBJ1-1; TCRdb returns TRBD1, unconfirmable since there is no DNA. CDR3 size: 15 residues. In germline, CDR1 is MGHRA, CDR2 YSYEKL. The CDR3 is CASSFGGAPGTEAFF.

This chain connects TRBV4-1 to TRBJ2-1. The CDR3 runs to 13 residues. Germline V gene lookup returns CDR1 MGHRA and CDR2 YSYEKL. The CDR3 loop reads CASSQGMYNEQFF.

The V call is TRBV3-1, the J call TRBJ2-1; TCRdb's assignment of TRBD2 cannot be checked, as there is no DNA. This CDR3 has 17 residues. Germline V gene lookup returns CDR1 LGHDT and CDR2 YNNKEL (reference sequence). CDR3 sequence reads: CASSQGLAGYSYNEQFF.